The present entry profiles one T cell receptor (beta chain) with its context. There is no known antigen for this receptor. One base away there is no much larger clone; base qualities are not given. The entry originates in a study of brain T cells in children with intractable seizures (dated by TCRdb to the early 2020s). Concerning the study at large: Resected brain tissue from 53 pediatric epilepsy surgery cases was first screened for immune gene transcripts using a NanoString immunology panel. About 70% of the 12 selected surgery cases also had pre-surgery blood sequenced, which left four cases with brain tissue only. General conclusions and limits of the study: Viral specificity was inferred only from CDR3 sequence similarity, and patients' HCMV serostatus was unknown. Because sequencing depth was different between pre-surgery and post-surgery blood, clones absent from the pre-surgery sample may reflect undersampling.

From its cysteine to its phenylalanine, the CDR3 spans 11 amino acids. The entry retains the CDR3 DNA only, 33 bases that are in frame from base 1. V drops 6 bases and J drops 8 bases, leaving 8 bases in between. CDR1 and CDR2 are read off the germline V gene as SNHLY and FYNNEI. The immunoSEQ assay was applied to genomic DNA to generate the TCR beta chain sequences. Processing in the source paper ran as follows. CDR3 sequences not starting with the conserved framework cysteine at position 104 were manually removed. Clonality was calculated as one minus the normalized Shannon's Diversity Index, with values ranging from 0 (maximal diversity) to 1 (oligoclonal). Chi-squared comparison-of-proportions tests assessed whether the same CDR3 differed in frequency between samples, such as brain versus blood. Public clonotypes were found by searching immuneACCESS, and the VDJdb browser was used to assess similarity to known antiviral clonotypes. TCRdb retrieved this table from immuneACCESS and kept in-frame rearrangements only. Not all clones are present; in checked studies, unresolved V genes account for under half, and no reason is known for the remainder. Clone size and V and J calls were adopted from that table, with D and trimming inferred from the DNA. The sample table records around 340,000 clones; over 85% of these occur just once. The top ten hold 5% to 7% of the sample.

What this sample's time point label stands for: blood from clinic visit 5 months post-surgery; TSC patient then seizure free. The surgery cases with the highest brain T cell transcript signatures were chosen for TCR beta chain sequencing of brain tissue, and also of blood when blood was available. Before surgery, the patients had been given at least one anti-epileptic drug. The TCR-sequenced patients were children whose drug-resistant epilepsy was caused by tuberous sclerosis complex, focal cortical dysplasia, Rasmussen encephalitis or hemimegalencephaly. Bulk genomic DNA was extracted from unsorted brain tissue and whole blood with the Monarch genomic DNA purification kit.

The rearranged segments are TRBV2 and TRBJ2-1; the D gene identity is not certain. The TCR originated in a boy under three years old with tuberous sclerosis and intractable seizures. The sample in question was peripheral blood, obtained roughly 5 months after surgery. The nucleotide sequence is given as TGTGCCAGCAGCATAGACTATGAGCAGTTCTTC. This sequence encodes CASSIDYEQFF.